This note documents a single T cell receptor beta chain sequence. There are 14 residues in the CDR3. The germline V gene has CDR1 MNHEY and CDR2 SMNVEV (reference sequence). Trimming took 6 bases from V and 4 from J; bases not matched to a gene: 3. These data come from a study of cytomegalovirus exposure and HLA in healthy donors. The PCR used 60 Vbeta and 13 Jbeta primers. Profiling relied on immunoSEQ multiplex PCR, and the TCRdb table lists in-frame clones only, not all of them. The sample carries 100,000 to 130,000 clones, approximately 76% recorded once. The TCR comes from a man aged 18 to 29 in good health and CMV-seronegative. Sequenced input: PBMCs. The chain has TRBV27 and TRBJ1-6; the match to TRBD1 covers 7 bases. DNA of the CDR3: TGTGCCAGCAGCCGGGGACAGTATAATTCACCCCTCCACTTT. Translation gives CASSRGQYNSPLHF.